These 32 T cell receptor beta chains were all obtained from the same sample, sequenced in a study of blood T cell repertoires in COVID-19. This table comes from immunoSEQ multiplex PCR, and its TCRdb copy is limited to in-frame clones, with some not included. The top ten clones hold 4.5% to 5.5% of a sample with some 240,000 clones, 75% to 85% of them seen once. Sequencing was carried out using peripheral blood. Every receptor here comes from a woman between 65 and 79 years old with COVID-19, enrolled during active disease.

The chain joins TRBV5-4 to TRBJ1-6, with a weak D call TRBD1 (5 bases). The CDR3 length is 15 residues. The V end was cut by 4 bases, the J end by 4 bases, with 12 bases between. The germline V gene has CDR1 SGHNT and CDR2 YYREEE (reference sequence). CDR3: CASSVDTMYNSPLHF. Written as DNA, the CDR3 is TGTGCCAGCAGCGTGGACACAATGTATAATTCACCCCTCCACTTT.

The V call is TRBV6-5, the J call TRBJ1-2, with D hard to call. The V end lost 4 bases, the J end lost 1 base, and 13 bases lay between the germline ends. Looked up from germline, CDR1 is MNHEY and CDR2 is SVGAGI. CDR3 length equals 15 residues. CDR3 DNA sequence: TGTGCCAGCAGTTCCTTCGTTAGCCTTAACTATGGCTACACCTTC. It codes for CASSSFVSLNYGYTF.

This CDR3 reads CASSARESYNEQFF. The CDR3 DNA reads as TGTGCCAGCAGCGCGAGAGAGAGTTACAATGAGCAGTTCTTC. V and J are TRBV7-9 and TRBJ2-1; D gene unclear. This CDR3 spans 14 amino acids. Germline V lookup: CDR1 SEHNR, CDR2 FQNEAQ (reference sequence). Deletions cut 5 bases from V and 4 bases from J, with 12 bases between.

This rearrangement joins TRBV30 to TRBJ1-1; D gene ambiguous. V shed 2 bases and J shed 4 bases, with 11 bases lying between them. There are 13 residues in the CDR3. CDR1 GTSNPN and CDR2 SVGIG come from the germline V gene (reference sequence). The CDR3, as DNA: TGTGCCTGGAGTTCCATGAGCGGCACTGAAGCTTTCTTT. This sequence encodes CAWSSMSGTEAFF. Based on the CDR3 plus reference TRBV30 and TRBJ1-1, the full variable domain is SQTIHQWPATLVQPVGSPLSLECTVEGTSNPNLYWYRQAAGRGLQLLFYSVGIGQISSEVPQNLSASRPQDRQFILSSKKLLLSDSGFYLCAWSSMSGTEAFFGQGTRLTVV.

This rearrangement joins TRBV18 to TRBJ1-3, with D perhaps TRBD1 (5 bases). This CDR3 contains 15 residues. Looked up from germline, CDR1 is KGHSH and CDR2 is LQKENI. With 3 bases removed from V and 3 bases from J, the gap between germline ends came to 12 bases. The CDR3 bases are TGTGCCAGCTCACCGCTTAGGGGTGATGGAAACACCATATATTTT. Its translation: CASSPLRGDGNTIYF.

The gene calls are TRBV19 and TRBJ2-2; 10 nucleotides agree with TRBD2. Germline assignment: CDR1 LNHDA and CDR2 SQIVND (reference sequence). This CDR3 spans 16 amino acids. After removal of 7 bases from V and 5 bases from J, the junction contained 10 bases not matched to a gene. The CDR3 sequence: CASTQAAGGRTGELFF. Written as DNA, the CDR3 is TGTGCCAGTACCCAAGCAGCGGGAGGGCGAACCGGGGAGCTGTTTTTT.

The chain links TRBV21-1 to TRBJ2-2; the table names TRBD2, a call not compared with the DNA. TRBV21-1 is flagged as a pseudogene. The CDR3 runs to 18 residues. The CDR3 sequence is CASSKGPGTGTRGGELFF. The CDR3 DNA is TGTGCCAGCAGCAAAGGCCCAGGGACCGGGACTAGAGGAGGGGAGCTGTTTTTT.

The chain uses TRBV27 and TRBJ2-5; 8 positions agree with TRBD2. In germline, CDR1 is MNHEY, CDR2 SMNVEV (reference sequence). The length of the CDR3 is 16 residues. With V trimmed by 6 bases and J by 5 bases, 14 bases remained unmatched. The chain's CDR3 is CASSPWGSGNGETQYF. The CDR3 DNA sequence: TGTGCCAGCAGCCCCTGGGGTAGCGGGAATGGCGAGACCCAGTACTTC.

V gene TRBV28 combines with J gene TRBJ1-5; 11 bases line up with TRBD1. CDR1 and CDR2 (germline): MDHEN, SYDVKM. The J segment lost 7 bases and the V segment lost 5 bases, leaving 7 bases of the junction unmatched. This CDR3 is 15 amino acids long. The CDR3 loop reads CASSRTGGSSQPQHF. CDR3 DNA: TGTGCCAGCAGTCGGACAGGGGGCTCCTCCCAGCCCCAGCATTTT.

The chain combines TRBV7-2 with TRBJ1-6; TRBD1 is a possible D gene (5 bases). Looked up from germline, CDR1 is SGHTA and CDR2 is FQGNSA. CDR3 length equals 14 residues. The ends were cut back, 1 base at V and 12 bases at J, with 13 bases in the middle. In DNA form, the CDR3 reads TGTGCCAGCAGCTTAGGAGACAGCGTAGGACCCCTCCACTTT. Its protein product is CASSLGDSVGPLHF.

The CDR3 DNA sequence: TGCAGTGCTAGTGGGACAGGGGATTTGGACGAGCAGTACTTC. It is translated as CSASGTGDLDEQYF. The chain uses TRBV20-1 and TRBJ2-7, with 10 positions matching TRBD1. The CDR3 loop spans 14 amino acids. Trimming cost V 3 bases and J 5 bases; bases outside gene matches: 7. The germline gives CDR1 DFQATT, CDR2 SNEGSKA (reference sequence).

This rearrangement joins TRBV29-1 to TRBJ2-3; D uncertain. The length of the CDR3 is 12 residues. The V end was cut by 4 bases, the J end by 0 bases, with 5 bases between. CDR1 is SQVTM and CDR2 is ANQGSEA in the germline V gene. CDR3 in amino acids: CSVVGSTDTQYF. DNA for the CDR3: TGCAGCGTTGTGGGCAGCACAGATACGCAGTATTTT.

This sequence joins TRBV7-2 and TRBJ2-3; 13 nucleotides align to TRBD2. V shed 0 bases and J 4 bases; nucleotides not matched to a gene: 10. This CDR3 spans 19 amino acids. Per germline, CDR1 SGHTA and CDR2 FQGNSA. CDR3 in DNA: TGTGCCAGCAGCTTAGCTTGGACTAGCGGGAGTACTATGCCAGATACGCAGTATTTT. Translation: CASSLAWTSGSTMPDTQYF.

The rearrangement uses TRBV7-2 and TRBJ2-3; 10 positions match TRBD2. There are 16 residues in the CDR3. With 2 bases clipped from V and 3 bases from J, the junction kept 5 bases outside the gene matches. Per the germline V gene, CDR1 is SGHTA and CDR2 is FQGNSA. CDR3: CASSLRASGSTDTQYF. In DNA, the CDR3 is TGTGCCAGCAGCTTAAGGGCTAGCGGGAGTACAGATACGCAGTATTTT.

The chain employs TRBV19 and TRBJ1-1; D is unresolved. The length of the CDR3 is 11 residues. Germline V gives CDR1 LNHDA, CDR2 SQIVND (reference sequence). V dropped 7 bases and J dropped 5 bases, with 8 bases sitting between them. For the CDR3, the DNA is TGTGCCAGTACCACAAAAACTGAAGCTTTCTTT. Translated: CASTTKTEAFF. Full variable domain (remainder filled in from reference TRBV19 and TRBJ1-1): DGGITQSPKYLFRKEGQNVTLSCEQNLNHDAMYWYRQDPGQGLRLIYYSQIVNDFQKGDIAEGYSVSREKKESFPLTVTSAQKNPTAFYLCASTTKTEAFFGQGTRLTVV.

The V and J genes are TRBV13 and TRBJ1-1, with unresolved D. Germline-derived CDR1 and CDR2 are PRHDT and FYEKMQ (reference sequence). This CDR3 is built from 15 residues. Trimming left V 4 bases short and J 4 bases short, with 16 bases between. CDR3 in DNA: TGTGCCAGCAGCTCCGTCTCAAGGAGGGCCACTGAAGCTTTCTTT. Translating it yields CASSSVSRRATEAFF.

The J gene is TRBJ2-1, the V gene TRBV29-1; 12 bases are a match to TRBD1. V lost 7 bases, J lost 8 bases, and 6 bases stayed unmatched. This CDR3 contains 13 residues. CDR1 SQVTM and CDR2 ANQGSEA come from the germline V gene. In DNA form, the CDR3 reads TGCAGCGCTGCCGGGACAGGGGGCGATGAGCAGTTCTTC. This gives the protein CSAAGTGGDEQFF.

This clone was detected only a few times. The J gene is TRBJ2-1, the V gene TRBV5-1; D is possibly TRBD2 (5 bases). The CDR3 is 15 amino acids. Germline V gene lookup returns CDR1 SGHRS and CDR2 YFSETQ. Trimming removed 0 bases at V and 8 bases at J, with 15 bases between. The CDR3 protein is CASSLVPRGPDEQFF. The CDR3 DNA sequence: TGCGCCAGCAGCTTGGTCCCTCGAGGGCCAGATGAGCAGTTCTTC.

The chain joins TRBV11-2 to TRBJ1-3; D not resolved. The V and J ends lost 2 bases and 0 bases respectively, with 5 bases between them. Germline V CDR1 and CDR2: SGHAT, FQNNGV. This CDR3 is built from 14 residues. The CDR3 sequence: CASSLYGSGNTIYF. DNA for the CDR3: TGTGCCAGCAGCTTATACGGCTCTGGAAACACCATATATTTT.

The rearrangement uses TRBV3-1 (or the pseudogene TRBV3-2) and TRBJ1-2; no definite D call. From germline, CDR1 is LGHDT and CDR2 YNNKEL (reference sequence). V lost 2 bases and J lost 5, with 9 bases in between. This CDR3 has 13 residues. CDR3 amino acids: CASSQRAEYGYTF. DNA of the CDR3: TGTGCCAGCAGCCAAAGAGCTGAGTATGGCTACACCTTC.

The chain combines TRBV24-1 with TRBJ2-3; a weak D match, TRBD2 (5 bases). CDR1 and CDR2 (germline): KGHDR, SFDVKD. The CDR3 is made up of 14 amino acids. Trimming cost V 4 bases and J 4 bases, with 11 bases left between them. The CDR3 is CATSDIQLADTQYF. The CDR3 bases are TGTGCCACCAGTGACATACAACTAGCAGATACGCAGTATTTT.

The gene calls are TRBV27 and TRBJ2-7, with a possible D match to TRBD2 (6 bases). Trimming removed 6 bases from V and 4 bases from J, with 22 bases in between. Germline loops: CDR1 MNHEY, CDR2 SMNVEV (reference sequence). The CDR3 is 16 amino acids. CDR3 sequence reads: CASRPLPALGTYEQYF. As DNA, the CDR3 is TGTGCCAGCAGGCCCCTACCGGCCCTGGGGACTTACGAGCAGTACTTC.

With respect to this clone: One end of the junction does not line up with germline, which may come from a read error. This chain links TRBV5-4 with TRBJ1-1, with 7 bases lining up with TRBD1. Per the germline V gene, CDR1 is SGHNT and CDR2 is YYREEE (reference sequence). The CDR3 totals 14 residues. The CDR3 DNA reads TGTGCCAGCAGATTGGGGACAGCCGATAAGAGAGCTTTCTTT. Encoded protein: CASRLGTADKRAFF.

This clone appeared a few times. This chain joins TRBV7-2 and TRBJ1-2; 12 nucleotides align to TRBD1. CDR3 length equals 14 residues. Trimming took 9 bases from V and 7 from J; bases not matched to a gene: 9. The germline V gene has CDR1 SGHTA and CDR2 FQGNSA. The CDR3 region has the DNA TGTGCCAGTTTACGGGACAGGGGGCACCCTGGCTACACCTTC. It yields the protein CASLRDRGHPGYTF.

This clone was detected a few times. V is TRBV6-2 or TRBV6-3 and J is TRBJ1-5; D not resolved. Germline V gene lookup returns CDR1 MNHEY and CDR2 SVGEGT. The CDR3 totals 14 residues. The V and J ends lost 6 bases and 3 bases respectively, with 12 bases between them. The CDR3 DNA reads TGTGCCAGCAGCCCCGTAGTAGTCAATCAGCCCCAGCATTTT. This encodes CASSPVVVNQPQHF.

CDR3 coding DNA: TGTGCCTGGAGTCCAGGGGGAAGCTCCTATAATTCACCCCTCCACTTT. It translates to CAWSPGGSSYNSPLHF. V and J are TRBV30 and TRBJ1-6; TRBD1 agrees at 7 bases. The CDR3 is made up of 16 amino acids. Germline V gene lookup returns CDR1 GTSNPN and CDR2 SVGIG (reference sequence). V trimming: 2 bases; J trimming: 0 bases; junction bases outside the gene matches: 4.

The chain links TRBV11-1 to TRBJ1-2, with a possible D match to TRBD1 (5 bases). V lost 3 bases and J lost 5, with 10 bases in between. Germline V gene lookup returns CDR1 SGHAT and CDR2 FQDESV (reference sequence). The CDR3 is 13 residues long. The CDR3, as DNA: TGTGCCAGCAGCTTTGACAGTTTTTATGGCTACACCTTC. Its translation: CASSFDSFYGYTF.

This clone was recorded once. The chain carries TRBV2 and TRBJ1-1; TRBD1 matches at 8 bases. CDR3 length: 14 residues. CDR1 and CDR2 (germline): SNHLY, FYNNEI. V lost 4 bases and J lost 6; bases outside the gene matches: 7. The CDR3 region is CASSASSGGSEAFF. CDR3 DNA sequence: TGTGCCAGCAGTGCGTCTTCAGGGGGCTCTGAAGCTTTCTTT.

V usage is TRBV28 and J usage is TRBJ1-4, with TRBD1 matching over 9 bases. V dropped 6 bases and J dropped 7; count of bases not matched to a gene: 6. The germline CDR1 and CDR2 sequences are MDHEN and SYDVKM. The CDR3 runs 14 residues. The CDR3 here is CASRTGGAGEKLFF. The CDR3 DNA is TGTGCCAGCAGAACAGGGGGCGCCGGTGAAAAACTGTTTTTT.

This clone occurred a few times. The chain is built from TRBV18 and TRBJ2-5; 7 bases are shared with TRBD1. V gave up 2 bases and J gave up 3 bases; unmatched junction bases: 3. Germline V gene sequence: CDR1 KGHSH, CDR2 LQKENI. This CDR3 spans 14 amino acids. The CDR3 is CASSPEGQKETQYF. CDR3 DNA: TGTGCCAGCTCACCAGAGGGACAGAAAGAGACCCAGTACTTC.

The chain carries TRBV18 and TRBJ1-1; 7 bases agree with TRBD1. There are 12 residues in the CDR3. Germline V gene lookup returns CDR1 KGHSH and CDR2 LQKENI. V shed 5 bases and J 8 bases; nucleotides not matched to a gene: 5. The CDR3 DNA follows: TGTGCCAGCTCAGTTCCAGGGGGGGAAGCTTTCTTT. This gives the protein CASSVPGGEAFF.

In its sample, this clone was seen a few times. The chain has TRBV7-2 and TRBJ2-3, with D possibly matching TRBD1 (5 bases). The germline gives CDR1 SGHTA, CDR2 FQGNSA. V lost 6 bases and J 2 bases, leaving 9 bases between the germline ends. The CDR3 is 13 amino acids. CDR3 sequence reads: CASRTDPTDTQYF. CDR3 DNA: TGTGCCAGCAGGACAGATCCCACAGATACGCAGTATTTT.